These T cell receptor beta chains were read from a single sample in a study of neurological immune-mediated disorders. TCRdb reanalysed the 5' RACE reads using MiXCR and keeps one entry per CDR3 protein. Of about 59,000 distinct CDR3 sequences listed, about 25% are singletons. Input material: PBMCs. The receptors derive from a man aged 60 to 69 with HTLV-1-associated myelopathy (HAM/TSP). CDR3s include the opening cysteine and the closing phenylalanine or tryptophan. D genes are given only for firm matches. Size tells how often a clone was seen (once, few, many) or the class of an expanded clone, and some rows leave it out.

CDR3	DNA	D	V	size	J
CTSSQIVGVTEAFF	TGTACCAGCAGTCAGATTGTAGGAGTCACTGAAGCTTTCTTT	.	TRBV12-3/TRBV12-4	.	TRBJ1-1
CAISLGVGSGENIQYF	TGTGCCATCAGCTTAGGAGTCGGGTCTGGTGAAAACATTCAGTACTTC	.	TRBV7-2	.	TRBJ2-4
CASSSRGRVEGTGELFF	TGTGCCAGCAGTTCCAGGGGAAGGGTGGAGGGCACCGGGGAGCTGTTTTTT	.	TRBV12-3/TRBV12-4	many	TRBJ2-2
CSARWGGGSDNEQFF	TGCAGTGCTAGATGGGGGGGGGGAAGCGACAATGAGCAGTTCTTC	TRBD2	TRBV20-1	many	TRBJ2-1
CSVEGQGPETQYF	TGCAGCGTTGAGGGACAGGGTCCGGAGACCCAGTACTTC	TRBD1	TRBV29-1	many	TRBJ2-5
CASSRLQGRGEQYF	TGTGCCAGCAGCCGTTTACAGGGTAGGGGCGAGCAGTACTTC	.	TRBV11-2	many	TRBJ2-7
CASSPGRDQPQHF	TGTGCCAGCTCACCCGGACGTGATCAGCCCCAGCATTTT	.	TRBV18	many	TRBJ1-5
CATSGGLSSSGNTIYF	TGTGCCACCAGCGGGGGACTATCGAGCTCTGGAAACACCATATATTTT	.	TRBV15	many	TRBJ1-3
CASSFLYPQETQYF	TGTGCCAGCAGTTTTCTGTACCCCCAAGAGACCCAGTACTTC	.	TRBV12-3/TRBV12-4	many	TRBJ2-5
CASSSVDRTGANVLTF	TGCGCCAGCAGCTCCGTCGACAGAACAGGGGCCAACGTCCTGACTTTC	.	TRBV5-1	many	TRBJ2-6
CASSSVGTTYGYTF	TGTGCCAGCAGTTCAGTCGGGACAACTTATGGCTACACCTTC	.	TRBV6-5	.	TRBJ1-2
CSVERALGETQYF	TGCAGCGTTGAGAGGGCCCTAGGAGAGACCCAGTACTTC	.	TRBV29-1	many	TRBJ2-5
CASSYPGDPVYEQYF	TGTGCCAGCAGTTACCCCGGGGACCCCGTATACGAGCAGTACTTC	.	TRBV6-2/TRBV6-3	.	TRBJ2-7
CASSLPGLAGNNEQFF	TGCGCCAGCAGCCTACCGGGACTAGCGGGCAACAATGAGCAGTTCTTC	TRBD2	TRBV5-1	many	TRBJ2-1
CSSLGGRNTEAFF	TGCAGCTCTCTTGGGGGAAGGAACACTGAAGCTTTCTTT	.	TRBV29-1	.	TRBJ1-1
CASSLAHRGSGYTF	TGTGCCAGCAGTTTGGCGCACAGGGGTTCTGGCTACACCTTC	TRBD1	TRBV28	many	TRBJ1-2
CASSSRGGQPQHF	TGTGCCAGCAGTTCCAGGGGAGGTCAGCCCCAGCATTTT	.	TRBV12-3/TRBV12-4	.	TRBJ1-5
CASSDCSQNTEAFF	TGTGCCAGCAGTGACTGCAGCCAGAACACTGAAGCTTTCTTT	.	TRBV6-5	.	TRBJ1-1